The rows below give T cell receptor beta chains drawn from one sample of a study of blood T cell repertoires in COVID-19. Sequenced by immunoSEQ multiplex PCR; TCRdb stores in-frame clones only, minus some. Counted here are around 25,000 clones, roughly four fifths occurring once; the ten biggest clones make up roughly 71%. Sequencing input: peripheral blood. The source of these receptors is a man in his 70s with acute or convalescent COVID-19. CDR3s include the opening cysteine and the closing phenylalanine or tryptophan. Fields, in order: clone size, V gene, D gene, J gene, CDR3 DNA, CDR3 protein. D genes are given only for firm matches. Not every row has a clone size; where given, it reads once, few, many or a size class.

.	TRBV4-1	TRBD1	TRBJ1-4	TGCGCCAGCAGCCAAATTACAGGGGCGATAGAAAAACTGTTTTTT	CASSQITGAIEKLFF
few	TRBV14	TRBD1	TRBJ1-6	TGTGCCAGCAGCCAAAGGGCAGGGACAGGGGGTTCACCCCTCCACTTT	CASSQRAGTGGSPLHF
.	TRBV19	.	TRBJ2-2	TGTGCCAGTAAGGAGAGTACCGGGGAGCTGTTTTTT	CASKESTGELFF
.	TRBV19	.	TRBJ2-2	TGTGCCAGTGGGGCCGAGTTCTTTCGGGAGCTGTTTTTT	CASGAEFFRELFF
many	TRBV7-3	.	TRBJ2-6	TGTGCCAGCAGCTTAGACAGCTCTGGGGCCAACGTCCTGACTTTC	CASSLDSSGANVLTF
.	TRBV2	TRBD1	TRBJ1-2	TGTGCCAGCAGTGCGGGGACAGGGTCGGACTATGGCTACACCTTC	CASSAGTGSDYGYTF
.	TRBV7-6	TRBD1	TRBJ1-1	TGTGCCAGCAGCCATCCCAGGGGGCAAACTGAAGCTTTCTTT	CASSHPRGQTEAFF
.	TRBV10-3	.	TRBJ1-1	TGTGCCATCAGAGGGTCCAGGGGAGTTGACACTGAAGCTTTCTTT	CAIRGSRGVDTEAFF
.	TRBV3-1/TRBV3-2	.	TRBJ2-4	TGTGCCAGCAGTCTCGTCGGGGATAGTTCGAACATTCAGTACTTC	CASSLVGDSSNIQYF
.	TRBV2	TRBD1	TRBJ1-5	TGTGCCAGCAATCCCTCACAGGGGCCTTATAGCAATCAGCCCCAGCATTTT	CASNPSQGPYSNQPQHF
.	TRBV12-3/TRBV12-4	.	TRBJ1-5	TGTGCCAGCAGCCTCAGGGATCAGCCCCAGCATTTT	CASSLRDQPQHF
.	TRBV5-1	.	TRBJ1-5	TGCGCCAGCAGCTTTAATAGCAATCAGCCCCAGCATTTT	CASSFNSNQPQHF
.	TRBV11-2	TRBD1	TRBJ1-1	TGTGCCAGCAGCCGACGACAGGGGGCGCCTCGCACTGAAGCTTTCTTT	CASSRRQGAPRTEAFF
.	TRBV28	.	TRBJ2-3	TGTGCCAGCAGTTTCGGGGTAGGGGCAGGGGGCACAGATACGCAGTATTTT	CASSFGVGAGGTDTQYF
.	TRBV10-3	.	TRBJ2-1	TGTGCCATCAGCAAAGGGGGGGACAATGAGCAGTTCTTC	CAISKGGDNEQFF
.	TRBV7-2	TRBD2	TRBJ2-5	TGTGCCAGCAGCTTACCAGCGGGGGGGTTGGAGACCCAGTACTTC	CASSLPAGGLETQYF
.	TRBV7-8	.	TRBJ2-2	TGTGCCAGCAGCATATGGAACACCGGGGAGCTGTTTTTT	CASSIWNTGELFF
once	TRBV7-9	.	TRBJ2-5	TGTGCCAGCAGCCCCGGGGAGGAGACCCAGTACTTC	CASSPGEETQYF
.	TRBV19	.	TRBJ1-1	TGTGCCAGTAGTATCCCAGGGAGGAGCGAGTTACGGGCTTTCTTT	CASSIPGRSELRAFF
.	TRBV6-5	.	TRBJ1-1	TGTGCCAGCCGCACACGGGGGGTGGGGGACACTTTCTTT	CASRTRGVGDTFF
.	TRBV28	TRBD1	TRBJ1-1	TGTGCCAGCAGTCGGACAGGGGTCGGGACTGAAGCTTTCTTT	CASSRTGVGTEAFF
.	TRBV28	TRBD2	TRBJ2-1	TGTGCCAGCAGTCATCAGCGGGGGGCCTACAATGAGCAGTTCTTC	CASSHQRGAYNEQFF
.	TRBV7-2	.	TRBJ2-5	TGTGCCAGCAGCCCTACTAGGGAAGAGACCCAGTACTTC	CASSPTREETQYF
.	TRBV15	TRBD1	TRBJ1-4	TGTGCCACCAGCGGCCGACAGACAGGGGCGGTCGAAAAACTGTTTTTT	CATSGRQTGAVEKLFF